Below are 7 T cell receptor beta chains sequenced from a single sample in a study of CD8 T cells in Susac syndrome. RNA, at about 0.45 to 1 ug, was reverse transcribed with random hexamers. A single record per CDR3 protein comes from TCRdb applying MiXCR to the immunoSEQ multiplex PCR reads. Among around 25,000 distinct CDR3 sequences listed, 85% to 95% were seen once. The sample comprised CD8+ T cells from PBMCs. These receptors came from a human donor with Susac syndrome.

The chain couples TRBV6-4 to TRBJ1-5, with D perhaps matching TRBD1 (5 bases). V was clipped by 7 bases and J by 4 bases, with 11 bases between them. The germline V gene encodes CDR1 MRHNA and CDR2 SNTAGT. The length of the CDR3 is 13 residues. CDR3 DNA: TGTGCCAGCATGGGGCGGACTAATCAGCCCCAGCATTTT. Its translation is CASMGRTNQPQHF.

The chain combines TRBV4-2 with TRBJ2-5; D is tentatively TRBD1 or TRBD2 (5 bases each). The CDR3 contains 14 residues. Trimming left V 4 bases short and J 5 bases short, with 14 bases between. Per the germline V gene, CDR1 is LGHNA and CDR2 is YNFKEQ. The CDR3 nucleotides are TGTGCCAGCAGCCCCGGGCTGGGGGTGGAGACCCAGTACTTC. Protein sequence: CASSPGLGVETQYF.

This chain connects TRBV25-1 to TRBJ1-1; 7 positions match TRBD1. Trimming cost V 1 base and J 5 bases; bases outside gene matches: 4. The CDR3 is 14 residues long. Germline lookup yields CDR1 MGHDK and CDR2 SYGVNS. The CDR3 DNA follows: TGTGCCAGCAGTGAATTCGGACAGGTGACTGAAGCTTTCTTT. As protein: CASSEFGQVTEAFF.

V is TRBV18 and J is TRBJ1-2; TRBD1 matches 7 bases. CDR1 is KGHSH and CDR2 is LQKENI in the germline V gene. The V gene end was trimmed by 2 bases and the J gene end by 3 bases; junction bases not matched to a gene: 12. The CDR3 runs to 17 residues. The CDR3 loop reads CASSPAGSQGQDYGYTF. The CDR3 nucleotides read TGTGCCAGCTCACCAGCGGGGTCACAGGGGCAAGACTATGGCTACACCTTC.

The gene calls are TRBV4-3 and TRBJ1-2, with 8 positions matching TRBD1. Germline trimming cut 5 bases from V and 2 bases from J; bases unmatched to any gene: 7. CDR3 length equals 15 residues. Germline CDR1 and CDR2: LGHNA and YSLEER. The CDR3: CASSYRGMGNYGYTF. For the CDR3, the DNA is TGCGCCAGCAGCTACAGGGGGATGGGAAACTATGGCTACACCTTC.

The V gene is TRBV12-3 or TRBV12-4, the J gene TRBJ1-1, with 7 positions matching TRBD1. Trimming removed 5 bases from V and 0 bases from J; junction bases left unmatched: 6. This CDR3 region has 15 residues. CDR3 sequence: CASSRDSHMNTEAFF. In DNA, the CDR3 is TGTGCCAGCAGTAGGGACAGCCACATGAACACTGAAGCTTTCTTT.

The chain recombines TRBV28 with TRBJ2-5, with 9 nucleotides matching TRBD2. Per the germline V gene, CDR1 is MDHEN and CDR2 is SYDVKM. After removal of 3 bases from V and 5 bases from J, the junction contained 4 bases not matched to a gene. CDR3 length: 14 residues. The CDR3 here is CASSFSGLAETQYF. The CDR3 bases are TGTGCCAGCAGTTTTTCTGGACTAGCGGAGACCCAGTACTTC.